These 25 T cell receptor beta chains were all obtained from the same sample, sequenced in a study of T-cell reconstitution after alpha-beta-depleted transplantation in children. The TCRbeta library incorporated unique molecular identifiers. MiXCR was run by TCRdb on the PCR reads, yielding one entry per CDR3 protein. The repertoire consists of 580,000 or so distinct CDR3 sequences, with more than 20% occurring once and the leading ten covering 12% to 15%. Sequences were derived from PBMCs, mostly from graft donor cells, sampled 360 days after TCRalphabeta/CD19-depleted stem cell transplant. The receptors shown here come from a boy under three years old who had a stem cell transplant for acute myeloid leukemia, so the T cells may come from the graft donor.

The genes are TRBV7-9 and TRBJ1-3; unclear D gene. The CDR3 extends over 13 amino acids. Germline assignment: CDR1 SEHNR and CDR2 FQNEAQ (reference sequence). V was shortened by 7 bases and J by 0 bases, with 7 bases between the two germline ends. The CDR3 nucleotides are TGTGCCAGCAACCCCTCCTCTGGAAACACCATATATTTT. Translation: CASNPSSGNTIYF.

This clonotype was recorded many times. This sequence joins TRBV29-1 and TRBJ2-5; 9 bases fit TRBD1. CDR3 length: 14 residues. The germline CDR1 and CDR2 sequences are SQVTM and ANQGSEA. With V trimmed by 1 base and J by 5 bases, 5 bases remained unmatched. The CDR3, as DNA: TGCAGCGTTGAAGGGGGGACAGGGTATGAGACCCAGTACTTC. Its translation is CSVEGGTGYETQYF.

The chain combines TRBV5-1 with TRBJ2-7; 7 bases fit TRBD1. The length of the CDR3 is 15 residues. The junction had 9 bases not matched to a gene; V was cut back by 3 bases and J by 3 bases. The germline gives CDR1 SGHRS, CDR2 YFSETQ. CDR3 region: CASSSQGVRIYEQYF. In DNA form, the CDR3 reads TGCGCCAGCAGCTCCCAGGGGGTCAGGATCTACGAGCAGTACTTC.

The V gene is TRBV6-1, the J gene TRBJ1-4; D is unclear. V dropped 6 bases and J dropped 8 bases, with 19 bases sitting between them. Germline V gene data show CDR1 as MNHNS and CDR2 as SASEGT. The CDR3 is made up of 15 amino acids. The CDR3 here is CASSFTGAASEKLFF. CDR3 bases: TGTGCCAGCAGCTTTACGGGAGCAGCAAGCGAAAAACTGTTTTTT.

This clonotype showed up just a few times. The junction departs from germline at one end; a sequencing error may be responsible. The chain couples TRBV12-3 or TRBV12-4 to TRBJ1-5, with D unresolved. The CDR3 loop spans 13 amino acids. In nucleotides, the CDR3 is TGTGCCAGCAGTTTAGTTAGCGATCAGCCCCAGCATTTT. This encodes CASSLVSDQPQHF.

The chain recombines TRBV11-2 with TRBJ2-7, with a weak D call TRBD2 (5 bases). CDR3 length equals 16 residues. V was trimmed by 1 base and J by 2 bases, leaving 15 bases between them. Germline CDR1 and CDR2: SGHAT and FQNNGV. The CDR3 is CASSLGQGPGAYEQYV. The CDR3 DNA reads as TGTGCCAGCAGCTTAGGCCAAGGGCCCGGGGCCTACGAGCAGTACGTC.

The chain joins TRBV7-2 to TRBJ2-3, with D maybe TRBD1 (6 bases). CDR3 size: 17 residues. Germline V gene lookup returns CDR1 SGHTA and CDR2 FQGNSA. The germline V and J ends were trimmed by 4 bases and 3 bases, with 20 bases remaining between them. The CDR3 region has the DNA TGTGCCAGCAGCTCCTGGGCCAGGGGAGTGATTACAGATACGCAGTATTTT. Translated, it gives CASSSWARGVITDTQYF.

The chain uses TRBV18 and TRBJ2-6, with 8 bases lining up with TRBD2. CDR1 and CDR2 (germline): KGHSH, LQKENI. The CDR3 is 17 residues long. J was trimmed by 0 bases and V by 5 bases; bases with no gene match: 6. The CDR3 nucleotides are TGTGCCAGCTCATGGACTAGCCCACCCTCTGGGGCCAACGTCCTGACTTTC. Amino acid sequence: CASSWTSPPSGANVLTF.

This clonotype was observed many times. The chain couples TRBV18 to TRBJ1-4, with D perhaps matching TRBD1 (5 bases). Trimming took 6 bases from V and 6 from J, leaving 11 bases between them. This CDR3 spans 13 amino acids. In germline, CDR1 is KGHSH, CDR2 LQKENI. DNA for the CDR3: TGTGCCAGCTCGCCCGGGACCCATGAAAAACTGTTTTTT. Its translation is CASSPGTHEKLFF.

The V call is TRBV4-3, the J call TRBJ2-5, with 8 bases aligning to TRBD2. V lost 1 base and J lost 5; bases outside the gene matches: 6. Germline-derived CDR1 and CDR2 are LGHNA and YSLEER. This CDR3 has 15 residues. CDR3 in amino acids: CASSQAGGPQETQYF. The CDR3 bases are TGCGCCAGCAGCCAAGCGGGGGGGCCCCAGGAGACCCAGTACTTC.

The genes are TRBV6-5 and TRBJ2-7, with TRBD1 as a possible D gene (5 bases). Trimming cost V 4 bases and J 4 bases, with 14 bases left between them. CDR3 length: 14 amino acids. Germline assignment: CDR1 MNHEY and CDR2 SVGAGI. The CDR3 here is CASSSQGNLYEQYF. The CDR3 DNA reads as TGTGCCAGCAGTTCCCAGGGTAACCTTTACGAGCAGTACTTC.

Note on this clonotype: Just one base apart from a much larger clone, this may be a read error. This rearrangement joins TRBV20-1 to TRBJ2-7; D remains ambiguous. The CDR3 length is 13 residues. The V gene lost 8 bases and the J gene lost 3 bases, with 17 bases spanning the gap. In germline, CDR1 is DFQATT, CDR2 SNEGSKA (reference sequence). The DNA for the CDR3 is TGCAGTTCCTCCCGGGCCAGGAACTACGAGCAGTACGTC. Residues: CSSSRARNYEQYV.

A few counts support this clonotype. The chain joins TRBV5-5 to TRBJ1-4, with TRBD1 identical over 10 bases. Germline CDR1 SGHKS, CDR2 YYEKEE (reference sequence). The CDR3 has 16 residues. The V and J ends lost 4 bases and 4 bases, in that order; junction bases with no gene match: 7. CDR3 in amino acids: CASSNARDRGNEKLFF. The CDR3 DNA reads TGTGCCAGCAGCAACGCCCGGGACAGGGGTAATGAAAAACTGTTTTTT.

The rearrangement links TRBV20-1 to TRBJ2-7, with 10 bases that match TRBD1. The CDR3 has 14 residues. Germline V gene lookup returns CDR1 DFQATT and CDR2 SNEGSKA (reference sequence). With 4 bases clipped from V and 2 bases from J, the junction kept 5 bases outside the gene matches. In DNA, the CDR3 is TGCAGTGCTACCGGGACAGGGGATACCTACGAGCAGTACGTC. This sequence encodes CSATGTGDTYEQYV.

This clonotype was counted ten times or more. The J gene is TRBJ2-5, the V gene TRBV7-8; D gene unclear. In germline, CDR1 is SGHVS, CDR2 FQNEAQ. The CDR3 runs 14 residues. V dropped 1 base and J dropped 1 base, with 7 bases sitting between them. As DNA, the CDR3 is TGTGCCAGCAGCTTAGTGGTGACCCAAGAGACCCAGTACTTC. Protein: CASSLVVTQETQYF.

The J gene is TRBJ1-1, the V gene TRBV12-3 or TRBV12-4; 7 bases align to TRBD1. The V segment lost 5 bases and the J segment 4 bases; nucleotides outside the gene matches: 13. The length of the CDR3 is 16 residues. The CDR3 protein is CASSPLSGGVATEAFF. The CDR3 DNA reads TGTGCCAGCAGTCCCCTTTCAGGGGGGGTTGCCACTGAAGCTTTCTTT.

This rearrangement joins TRBV13 to TRBJ1-3; a weak D match, TRBD1 (5 bases). From germline, CDR1 is PRHDT and CDR2 FYEKMQ (reference sequence). Trimming shortened V by 5 bases and J by 4 bases, and 15 bases separated the two germline ends. The CDR3 runs 15 residues. In nucleotides, the CDR3 is TGTGCCAGCAGCCTTTTTGGGGGAAAAGGAAACACCATATATTTT. It translates to CASSLFGGKGNTIYF.

This clonotype showed up just a few times. The genes are TRBV20-1 and TRBJ1-4; no clear D gene. The CDR3 is 14 amino acids. CDR1 is DFQATT and CDR2 is SNEGSKA in the germline V gene (reference sequence). Trimming removed 1 base at V and 6 bases at J, with 12 bases between. This CDR3 is CSARALVVDEKLFF. In nucleotides, the CDR3 is TGCAGTGCTAGAGCGTTAGTGGTGGATGAAAAACTGTTTTTT.

The chain employs TRBV12-3 or TRBV12-4 and TRBJ2-5, with D possibly TRBD2 on 6 matching bases. This CDR3 spans 14 amino acids. V lost 6 bases to trimming and J lost 3 bases, with 14 bases between them. The CDR3 region is CASRAGTDKETQYF. Here the CDR3 DNA reads TGTGCCAGCAGAGCCGGGACTGACAAAGAGACCCAGTACTTC.

This clonotype was seen at least ten times. The J gene is TRBJ2-3, the V gene TRBV20-1, with D perhaps assigned TRBD1 or TRBD2 (5 bases each). The CDR3 length is 17 residues. Germline values: CDR1 DFQATT, CDR2 SNEGSKA (reference sequence). V gave up 3 bases and J gave up 1 base, with 20 bases separating them. The CDR3 DNA reads as TGCAGTGCTAGGGTCCCCGGTGGGCAGGGAGGCACAGATACGCAGTATTTT. Protein product: CSARVPGGQGGTDTQYF.

This clonotype was counted ten times or more. The rearrangement joins TRBV5-5 to TRBJ2-7, with D hard to call. Germline assignment: CDR1 SGHKS and CDR2 YYEKEE (reference sequence). V was trimmed by 8 bases and J by 2 bases, leaving 11 bases between them. The CDR3 is 12 amino acids. CDR3 DNA: TGTGCCAGGACCCAGACACCCTACGAGCAGTACTTC. Translated, it gives CARTQTPYEQYF.

This clonotype was detected once. V is TRBV6-5 and J is TRBJ2-1; 8 bases line up with TRBD2. The CDR3 is made up of 16 amino acids. Germline V CDR1 and CDR2: MNHEY, SVGAGI. V was clipped by 0 bases and J by 4 bases; unmatched bases: 5. As DNA, the CDR3 is TGTGCCAGCAGTTACTCGATTACGGGGGGGTACAATGAGCAGTTCTTC. Protein product: CASSYSITGGYNEQFF.

This clonotype was recorded at least ten times. The chain is built from TRBV6-1 and TRBJ2-4; tentative D call: TRBD2 (5 bases). In germline, CDR1 is MNHNS, CDR2 SASEGT. Trimming removed 7 bases at V and 7 bases at J, with 14 bases between. This CDR3 is 13 amino acids long. The CDR3: CASTEGGGNIQYF. The DNA for the CDR3 is TGTGCCAGCACTGAGGGCGGTGGGAACATTCAGTACTTC.

The chain links TRBV12-3 or TRBV12-4 to TRBJ2-7, with D unclear. V lost 8 bases to trimming and J lost 6 bases, with 11 bases between them. The CDR3 runs to 11 residues. DNA for the CDR3: TGTGCCAGCTGGATCCAGACCGAGCAGTACGTC. Translated, it gives CASWIQTEQYV.

The chain links TRBV21-1 to TRBJ2-7; the table names TRBD1, a call not compared with the DNA. TRBV21-1 is flagged as a pseudogene. CDR3 length: 15 residues. Written as DNA, the CDR3 is TGTGCCAGCAGATATCGCTCCCATGTCCTTTACGAGCAGTACGTC. It specifies CASRYRSHVLYEQYV.